The 7 T cell receptor beta chains below all came from one sample that was sequenced in a study of T cell responses to AZD1222 COVID-19 vaccine. Only in-frame clones appear in the TCRdb table, and some are missing; sequencing was by immunoSEQ multiplex PCR. Here the sample spans approximately 120,000 clones, roughly nine tenths being singletons. Sequenced material: peripheral blood, taken 28 days after the second AZD1222 dose. The receptors originated from an adult who received the AZD1222 COVID-19 vaccine.

V is TRBV4-3 and J is TRBJ2-2; D may correspond to TRBD1 or TRBD2 (6 bases each). In germline, CDR1 is LGHNA, CDR2 YSLEER. This CDR3 has 17 residues. Trimming removed 0 bases from V and 4 bases from J, with 15 bases in between. CDR3: CASSQDNSGAATGELFF. The DNA of the CDR3 is TGCGCCAGCAGCCAAGATAACTCGGGGGCCGCCACCGGGGAGCTGTTTTTT.

The rearrangement links TRBV4-2 to TRBJ1-2; possible D gene TRBD1, 5 bases. Germline CDR1 LGHNA, CDR2 YNFKEQ. V shed 0 bases and J shed 6 bases, with 11 bases lying between them. This CDR3 is 14 amino acids long. CDR3 amino acids: CASSQEGRANGYTF. The CDR3 DNA follows: TGTGCCAGCAGCCAAGAGGGACGGGCGAATGGCTACACCTTC.

The chain has TRBV5-1 and TRBJ2-2, with D unclear. There are 16 residues in the CDR3. Germline loops: CDR1 SGHRS, CDR2 YFSETQ. The V end was cut by 0 bases, the J end by 6 bases, with 15 bases between. The CDR3 bases are TGCGCCAGCAGCTTGGAAGGCGCGTATCTGCCCGGGGAGCTGTTTTTT. Its translation: CASSLEGAYLPGELFF.

V gene TRBV6-5 combines with J gene TRBJ1-3; no clear D. Germline V gene lookup returns CDR1 MNHEY and CDR2 SVGAGI. The CDR3 contains 12 residues. Trimming took 5 bases from V and 4 from J, leaving 6 bases between them. CDR3 region: CASSPEGNTIYF. The CDR3 DNA sequence: TGTGCCAGCAGTCCAGAGGGAAACACCATATATTTT.

V gene TRBV5-1 combines with J gene TRBJ1-1, with D maybe TRBD1 (5 bases). This CDR3 spans 14 amino acids. V lost 4 bases to trimming and J lost 3 bases, with 13 bases between them. CDR1 SGHRS and CDR2 YFSETQ come from the germline V gene. The CDR3 loop reads CASSGTGTDTEAFF. The CDR3 nucleotides read TGCGCCAGCAGCGGGACCGGGACTGACACTGAAGCTTTCTTT.

The chain is built from TRBV10-3 and TRBJ2-1; 8 positions agree with TRBD2. V shed 3 bases, J shed 12 bases, and the junction held 1 base outside the gene matches. Germline V CDR1 and CDR2: ENHRY, SYGVKD. CDR3 length: 11 residues. As DNA, the CDR3 is TGTGCCATCAGTGAACGGGGGGGGCAGTTCTTC. This sequence encodes CAISERGGQFF.

The chain combines TRBV5-1 with TRBJ1-1; D unresolved. Trimming shortened V by 6 bases and J by 1 base, and 10 bases separated the two germline ends. Germline V gene sequence: CDR1 SGHRS, CDR2 YFSETQ. This CDR3 has 13 residues. The CDR3 spells CASIGAPNTEAFF. The CDR3 region has the DNA TGCGCCAGCATAGGTGCACCGAACACTGAAGCTTTCTTT.